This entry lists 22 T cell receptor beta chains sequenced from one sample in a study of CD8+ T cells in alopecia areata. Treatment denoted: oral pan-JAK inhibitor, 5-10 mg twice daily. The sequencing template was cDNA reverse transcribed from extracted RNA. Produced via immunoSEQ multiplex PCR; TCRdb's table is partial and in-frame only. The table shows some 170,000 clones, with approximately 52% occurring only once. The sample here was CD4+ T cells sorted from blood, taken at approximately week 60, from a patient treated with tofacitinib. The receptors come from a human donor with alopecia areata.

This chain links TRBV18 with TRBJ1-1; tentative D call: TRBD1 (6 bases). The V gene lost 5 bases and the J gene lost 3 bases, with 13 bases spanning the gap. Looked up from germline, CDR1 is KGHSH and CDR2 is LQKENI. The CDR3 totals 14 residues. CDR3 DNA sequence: TGTGCCAGCTCATCGAGACAGGTGGACACTGAAGCTTTCTTT. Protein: CASSSRQVDTEAFF.

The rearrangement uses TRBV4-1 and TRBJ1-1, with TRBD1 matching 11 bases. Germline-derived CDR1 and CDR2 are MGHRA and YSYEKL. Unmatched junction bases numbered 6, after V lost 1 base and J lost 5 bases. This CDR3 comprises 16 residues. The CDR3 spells CASSQAGTGGITEAFF. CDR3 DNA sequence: TGCGCCAGCAGCCAAGCCGGGACAGGGGGAATAACTGAAGCTTTCTTT.

As DNA, the CDR3 is TGTGCCAGCAGCCAGATAGCGGGGCAATCCTACGAGCAGTACTTC. Its translation is CASSQIAGQSYEQYF. This chain joins TRBV4-2 and TRBJ2-7; TRBD2 aligns across 8 bases. The CDR3 runs to 15 residues. Germline V gene lookup returns CDR1 LGHNA and CDR2 YNFKEQ. V lost 3 bases, J lost 1 base, and 5 bases stayed unmatched.

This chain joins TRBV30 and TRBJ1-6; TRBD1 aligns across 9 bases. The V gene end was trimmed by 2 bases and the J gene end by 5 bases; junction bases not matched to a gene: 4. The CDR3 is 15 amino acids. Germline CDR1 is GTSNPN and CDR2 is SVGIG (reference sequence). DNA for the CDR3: TGTGCCTGGAGTAACTGGACAGGGGATAATTCACCCCTCCACTTT. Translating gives CAWSNWTGDNSPLHF.

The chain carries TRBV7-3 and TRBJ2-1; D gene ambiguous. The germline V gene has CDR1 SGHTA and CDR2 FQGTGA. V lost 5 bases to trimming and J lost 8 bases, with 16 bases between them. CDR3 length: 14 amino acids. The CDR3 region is CASSPRAGGHEQFF. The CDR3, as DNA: TGTGCCAGCAGCCCTAGGGCAGGCGGTCATGAGCAGTTCTTC.

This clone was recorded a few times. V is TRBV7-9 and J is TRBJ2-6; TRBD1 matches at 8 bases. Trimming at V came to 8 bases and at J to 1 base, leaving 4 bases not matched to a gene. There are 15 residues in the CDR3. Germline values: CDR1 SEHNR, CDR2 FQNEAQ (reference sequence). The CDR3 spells CASLDRVSGANVLTF. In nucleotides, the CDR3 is TGTGCCAGCTTGGACAGGGTGTCTGGGGCCAACGTCCTGACTTTC.

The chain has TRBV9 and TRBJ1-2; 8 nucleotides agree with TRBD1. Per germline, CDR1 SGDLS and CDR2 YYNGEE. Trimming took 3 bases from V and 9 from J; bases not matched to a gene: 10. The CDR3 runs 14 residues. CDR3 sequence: CASSAVVDRGSYTF. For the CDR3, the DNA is TGTGCCAGCAGCGCGGTCGTAGACAGGGGAAGCTACACCTTC.

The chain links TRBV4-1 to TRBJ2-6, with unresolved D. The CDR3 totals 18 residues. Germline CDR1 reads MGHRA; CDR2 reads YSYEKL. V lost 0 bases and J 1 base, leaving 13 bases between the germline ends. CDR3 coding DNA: TGCGCCAGCAGCCAAGATCGGGCAGAACATTCTGGGGCCAACGTCCTGACTTTC. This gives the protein CASSQDRAEHSGANVLTF.

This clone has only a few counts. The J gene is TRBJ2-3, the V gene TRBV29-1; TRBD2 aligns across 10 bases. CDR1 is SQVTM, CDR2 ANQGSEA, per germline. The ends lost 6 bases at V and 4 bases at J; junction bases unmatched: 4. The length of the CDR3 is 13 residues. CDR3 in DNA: TGCAGCGTCACTAGCGGGGTTGCAGATACGCAGTATTTT. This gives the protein CSVTSGVADTQYF.

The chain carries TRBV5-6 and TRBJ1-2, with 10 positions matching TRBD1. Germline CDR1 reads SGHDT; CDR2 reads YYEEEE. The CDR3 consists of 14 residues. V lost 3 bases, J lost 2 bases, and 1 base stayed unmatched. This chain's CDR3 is CASSSGQGNYGYTF. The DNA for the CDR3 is TGTGCCAGCAGCTCGGGACAGGGGAACTATGGCTACACCTTC.

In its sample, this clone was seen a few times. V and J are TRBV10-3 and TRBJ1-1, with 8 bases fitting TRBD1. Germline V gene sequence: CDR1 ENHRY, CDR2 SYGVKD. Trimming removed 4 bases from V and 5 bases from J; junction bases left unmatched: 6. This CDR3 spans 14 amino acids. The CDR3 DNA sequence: TGTGCCATCAGTGTTGGGACAGGTGGGACTGAAGCTTTCTTT. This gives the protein CAISVGTGGTEAFF.

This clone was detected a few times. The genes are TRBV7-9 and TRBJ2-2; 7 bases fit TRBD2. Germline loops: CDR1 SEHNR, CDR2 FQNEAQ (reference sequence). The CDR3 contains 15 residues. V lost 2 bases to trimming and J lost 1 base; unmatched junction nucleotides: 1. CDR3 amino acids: CASSLPSGNTGELFF. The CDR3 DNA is TGTGCCAGCAGCTTACCTAGCGGGAACACCGGGGAGCTGTTTTTT. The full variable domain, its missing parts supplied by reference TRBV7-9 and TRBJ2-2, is DTGVSQNPRHKITKRGQNVTFRCDPISEHNRLYWYRQTLGQGPEFLTYFQNEAQLEKSRLLSDRFSAERPKGSFSTLEIQRTEQGDSAMYLCASSLPSGNTGELFFGEGSRLTVL.

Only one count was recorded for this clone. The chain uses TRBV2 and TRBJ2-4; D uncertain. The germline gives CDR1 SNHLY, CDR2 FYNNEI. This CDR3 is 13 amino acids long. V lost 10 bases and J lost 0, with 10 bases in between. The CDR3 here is CATLGLAKNIQYF. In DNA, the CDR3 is TGTGCCACCCTAGGCCTAGCCAAAAACATTCAGTACTTC.

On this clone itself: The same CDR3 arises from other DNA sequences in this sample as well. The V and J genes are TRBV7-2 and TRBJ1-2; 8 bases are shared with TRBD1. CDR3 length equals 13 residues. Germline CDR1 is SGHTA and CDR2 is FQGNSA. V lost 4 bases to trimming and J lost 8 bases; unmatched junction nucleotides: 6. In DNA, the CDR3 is TGTGCCAGCAGCTCAAGACAGGGGAGCGGCTACACCTTC. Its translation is CASSSRQGSGYTF.

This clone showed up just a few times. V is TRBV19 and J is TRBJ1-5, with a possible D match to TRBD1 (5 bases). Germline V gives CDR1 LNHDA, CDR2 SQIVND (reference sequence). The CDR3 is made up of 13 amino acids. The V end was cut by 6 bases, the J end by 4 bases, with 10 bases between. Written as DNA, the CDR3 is TGTGCCAGTAGCCCTGCAGGGAATCAGCCCCAGCATTTT. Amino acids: CASSPAGNQPQHF.

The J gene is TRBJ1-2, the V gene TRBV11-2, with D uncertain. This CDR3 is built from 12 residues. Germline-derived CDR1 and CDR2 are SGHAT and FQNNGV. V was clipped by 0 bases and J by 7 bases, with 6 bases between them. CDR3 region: CASSLEYGGYTF. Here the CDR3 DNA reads TGTGCCAGCAGCTTAGAGTACGGTGGCTACACCTTC.

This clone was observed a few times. This chain's CDR3 is CASARGHNSPLHF. In DNA form, the CDR3 reads TGTGCCAGTGCTCGGGGGCATAATTCACCCCTCCACTTT. This chain links TRBV19 with TRBJ1-6; TRBD1 might be the D (6 bases). V dropped 8 bases and J dropped 5 bases, with 10 bases sitting between them. The CDR3 contains 13 residues. Germline CDR1 is LNHDA and CDR2 is SQIVND (reference sequence). Full variable domain (missing parts from reference TRBV19 and TRBJ1-6): DGGITQSPKYLFRKEGQNVTLSCEQNLNHDAMYWYRQDPGQGLRLIYYSQIVNDFQKGDIAEGYSVSREKKESFPLTVTSAQKNPTAFYLCASARGHNSPLHFGNGTRLTVT.

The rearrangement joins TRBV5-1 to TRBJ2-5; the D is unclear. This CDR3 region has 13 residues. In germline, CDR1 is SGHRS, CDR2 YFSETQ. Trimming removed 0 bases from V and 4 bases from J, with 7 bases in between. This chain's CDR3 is CASSLDISETQYF. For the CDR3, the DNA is TGCGCCAGCAGCTTGGACATCTCAGAGACCCAGTACTTC.

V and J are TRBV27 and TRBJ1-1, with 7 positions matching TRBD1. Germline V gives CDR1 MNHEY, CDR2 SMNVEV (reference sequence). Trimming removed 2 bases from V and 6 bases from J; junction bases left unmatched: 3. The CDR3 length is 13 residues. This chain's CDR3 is CASSLPGGAEAFF. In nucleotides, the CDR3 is TGTGCCAGCAGTTTACCAGGGGGTGCTGAAGCTTTCTTT.

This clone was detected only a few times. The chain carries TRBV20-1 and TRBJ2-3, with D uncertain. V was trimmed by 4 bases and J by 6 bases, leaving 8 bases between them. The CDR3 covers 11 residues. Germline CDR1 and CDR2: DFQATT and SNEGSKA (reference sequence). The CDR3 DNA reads TGCAGTGCTACAATACAGGATACGCAGTATTTT. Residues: CSATIQDTQYF.

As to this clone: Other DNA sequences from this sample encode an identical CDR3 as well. CDR3 loop: CASSLGDSYNEQFF. CDR3 bases: TGCGCCAGCAGCTTGGGCGACTCTTACAATGAGCAGTTCTTC. V is TRBV5-1 and J is TRBJ2-1, with no clear D. The CDR3 has 14 amino acids. V gave up 0 bases and J gave up 4 bases, with 8 bases separating them. Germline CDR1 and CDR2: SGHRS and YFSETQ.

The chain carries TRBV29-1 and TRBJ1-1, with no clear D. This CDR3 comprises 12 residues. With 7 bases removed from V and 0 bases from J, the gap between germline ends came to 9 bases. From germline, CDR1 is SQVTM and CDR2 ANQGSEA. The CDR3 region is CSGGILNTEAFF. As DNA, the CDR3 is TGCAGCGGTGGGATTTTGAACACTGAAGCTTTCTTT. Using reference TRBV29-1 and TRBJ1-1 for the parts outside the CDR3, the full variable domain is SAVISQKPSRDICQRGTSLTIQCQVDSQVTMMFWYRQQPGQSLTLIATANQGSEATYESGFVIDKFPISRPNLTFSTLTVSNMSPEDSSIYLCSGGILNTEAFFGQGTRLTVV.